These T cell receptor beta chains were read from a single sample in a study of siplizumab effects on memory and regulatory T cells. Using immunoSEQ multiplex PCR, the repertoire was profiled, and TCRdb retains in-frame clones only, with some absent. The sample includes around 95,000 clones, 85% to 95% of them seen just once. What was sequenced was non-Treg CD4+ T cells sorted from blood. These receptor sequences come from a human donor in good health. Both conserved end residues are part of each CDR3. Fields, in order: D gene, clone size, J gene, V gene, CDR3 protein, CDR3 DNA. The D gene is left open where the match is weak. A clone size is listed for some rows: how often the clone was seen (once, few, many), or a class if it is expanded.

>TRBD1|.|TRBJ1-1|TRBV19
CASSRGQGLGTEAFF
TGTGCCAGTAGTAGAGGACAGGGTCTGGGGACTGAAGCTTTCTTT
>.|.|TRBJ2-5|TRBV6-1
CASSVVGVRETQYF
TGTGCCAGCAGTGTTGTGGGAGTAAGAGAGACCCAGTACTTC
>TRBD1|.|TRBJ2-2|TRBV30
CAWSTTGGNTGELFF
TGTGCCTGGAGTACGACAGGGGGCAACACCGGGGAGCTGTTTTTT
>.|.|TRBJ2-5|TRBV7-8
CASSSVGIKETQYF
TGTGCCAGCAGCTCCGTGGGCATAAAAGAGACCCAGTACTTC
>.|.|TRBJ2-7|TRBV7-2
CASSLAWGGANF
TGTGCCAGCAGCTTAGCGTGGGGGGGCGCGAACTTC
>.|.|TRBJ1-1|TRBV6-1
CASSEGRPVPFF
TGTGCCAGCAGTGAGGGACGTCCAGTACCTTTCTTT
>.|.|TRBJ1-2|TRBV28
CASSSGAFEVGSNYGYTF
TGTGCCAGCAGTTCCGGGGCTTTCGAAGTTGGATCTAACTATGGCTACACCTTC
>.|once|TRBJ2-1|TRBV19
CASSWGGGDIYEQFF
TGTGCCAGTAGTTGGGGAGGGGGCGATATCTATGAGCAGTTCTTC
>TRBD1|.|TRBJ1-5|TRBV15
CATSKEQGNQPQHF
TGTGCCACCAGCAAAGAACAGGGGAATCAGCCCCAGCATTTT
>TRBD2|.|TRBJ2-5|TRBV29-1
CSVTGTSGRQTQYF
TGCAGCGTTACCGGGACTAGCGGGAGGCAGACCCAGTACTTC
>.|.|TRBJ2-7|TRBV7-3
CASSFSGDYEQYF
TGTGCCAGCAGCTTTTCAGGGGACTACGAGCAGTACTTC
>.|.|TRBJ2-2|TRBV7-9
CASSLVPRRTGELFF
TGTGCCAGCAGCTTAGTGCCCAGAAGGACCGGGGAGCTGTTTTTT
>.|.|TRBJ2-5|TRBV5-1
CASSLEQGGRETQYF
TGCGCCAGCAGCTTGGAACAGGGAGGAAGGGAGACCCAGTACTTC
>.|.|TRBJ1-4|TRBV29-1
CSVTRQDDATNEKLFF
TGCAGCGTGACCAGACAGGACGATGCAACTAATGAAAAACTGTTTTTT
>.|.|TRBJ1-5|TRBV18
CASSPLGVRQPQHF
TGTGCCAGCTCACCACTGGGGGTGCGGCAGCCCCAGCATTTT
>TRBD1|.|TRBJ1-1|TRBV6-4
CASMQRQGRSNTEAFF
TGTGCCAGCATGCAAAGACAGGGGCGGTCGAACACTGAAGCTTTCTTT
>.|once|TRBJ2-4|TRBV7-2
CASSLDNKNIQYF
TGTGCCAGCAGCCTTGATAACAAAAACATTCAGTACTTC
>TRBD2|.|TRBJ2-1|TRBV5-1
CASSRGPSGNEQFF
TGCGCCAGCAGTCGAGGGCCTAGCGGGAATGAGCAGTTCTTC
>.|once|TRBJ1-2|TRBV11-2
CASSFSGRDYTF
TGTGCCAGCAGCTTCTCGGGGAGAGACTACACCTTC
>TRBD1|.|TRBJ2-2|TRBV27
CASSGTGGTGELFF
TGTGCCAGCAGTGGGACAGGGGGCACCGGGGAGCTGTTTTTT
>.|.|TRBJ1-1|TRBV19
CASSLPSGRTEAFF
TGTGCCAGTAGTCTTCCAAGCGGGCGCACTGAAGCTTTCTTT
>TRBD2|.|TRBJ2-3|TRBV2
CASRPQRTSGPAGTQYF
TGTGCCAGCAGACCACAAAGGACTAGCGGCCCGGCGGGAACGCAGTATTTT
>.|.|TRBJ2-1|TRBV19
CASSTGSYNEQFF
TGTGCCAGTAGTACGGGCTCCTACAATGAGCAGTTCTTC
>TRBD2|once|TRBJ2-3|TRBV19
CASSLAGEFTDTQYF
TGTGCCAGTAGTCTAGCGGGAGAGTTCACAGATACGCAGTATTTT
>TRBD2|.|TRBJ2-3|TRBV7-3
CASSTGLAGGQGDTQYF
TGTGCCAGCAGCACCGGACTAGCGGGAGGGCAGGGAGATACGCAGTATTTT
>TRBD1|.|TRBJ2-7|TRBV19
CASSPNRGRGYEQYF
TGTGCCAGTAGTCCAAACAGGGGGCGCGGGTACGAGCAGTACTTC
>.|once|TRBJ2-2|TRBV11-2
CASSLGYANTGELFF
TGTGCCAGCAGCTTGGGGTACGCGAACACCGGGGAGCTGTTTTTT
>.|.|TRBJ2-7|TRBV28
CASKNGGESSYEQYF
TGTGCCAGCAAGAACGGAGGGGAGAGCTCCTACGAGCAGTACTTC
>TRBD2|.|TRBJ2-7|TRBV15
CATSRGTSGSYEQYF
TGTGCCACCAGCAGAGGGACTAGCGGATCCTACGAGCAGTACTTC
>TRBD2|.|TRBJ2-3|TRBV5-4
CASSETSGRDTQYF
TGTGCCAGCAGCGAGACTAGCGGGAGGGATACGCAGTATTTT